The clone carrying this T cell receptor (beta chain) was counted between two and nine times. This CDR3 has 15 residues. Germline V CDR1 and CDR2: KGHSH, LQKENI. Trimming shortened V by 0 bases and J by 2 bases, and 10 bases separated the two germline ends. The data belong to a study of Tregs in tolerant kidney transplant recipients. Assay used: immunoSEQ multiplex PCR; TCRdb lists only in-frame clones, some missing. In the table there are hundreds of thousands of clones, roughly 84% of which are singletons. The sequence derives from a human donor in good health. This rearrangement joins TRBV18 to TRBJ2-5, with unresolved D. The sequenced material came from CD4+ T cells from blood. The CDR3 nucleotides read TGTGCCAGCTCACCACCTTTCGGAGTGCAAGAGACCCAGTACTTC. Protein sequence: CASSPPFGVQETQYF.